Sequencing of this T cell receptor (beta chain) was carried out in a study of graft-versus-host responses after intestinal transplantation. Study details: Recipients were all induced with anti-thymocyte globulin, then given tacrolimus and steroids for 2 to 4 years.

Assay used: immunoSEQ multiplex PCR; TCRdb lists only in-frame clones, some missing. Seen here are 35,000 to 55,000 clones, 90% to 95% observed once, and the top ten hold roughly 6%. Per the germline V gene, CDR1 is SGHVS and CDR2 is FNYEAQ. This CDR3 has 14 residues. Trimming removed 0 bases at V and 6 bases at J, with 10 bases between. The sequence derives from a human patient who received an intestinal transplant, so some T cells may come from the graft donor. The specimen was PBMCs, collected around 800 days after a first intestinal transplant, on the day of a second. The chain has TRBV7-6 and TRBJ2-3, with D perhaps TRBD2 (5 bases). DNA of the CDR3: TGTGCCAGCAGCTTAGCCTCGAGGGCCGATACGCAGTATTTT. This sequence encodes CASSLASRADTQYF.